A single sample is the source of the 4 T cell receptor beta chains below, sequenced in a study of T cell responses to AZD1222 COVID-19 vaccine. TCRdb's table, derived via immunoSEQ multiplex PCR, lists solely in-frame clones and lacks some. The profile shows about 79,000 clones, 83% of them singletons. The sequencing here drew on peripheral blood, taken 28 days after the second AZD1222 dose. These receptors were obtained from an adult who received the AZD1222 COVID-19 vaccine.

CDR3 sequence: CASSPGTSGHNEQFF. The DNA of the CDR3 is TGTGCCAGCAGCCCGGGGACTAGCGGCCACAATGAGCAGTTCTTC. The gene calls are TRBV11-1 and TRBJ2-1, with TRBD2 matching 11 bases. From germline, CDR1 is SGHAT and CDR2 FQDESV (reference sequence). CDR3 length: 15 residues. V gave up 5 bases and J gave up 5 bases; unmatched junction bases: 5.

The genes are TRBV6-5 and TRBJ2-5; D gene unclear. This CDR3 is 14 amino acids long. The V gene lost 5 bases and the J gene lost 1 base, with 11 bases spanning the gap. Germline CDR1 MNHEY, CDR2 SVGAGI. This CDR3 is CASSNPATQETQYF. DNA of the CDR3: TGTGCCAGCAGTAACCCTGCGACCCAAGAGACCCAGTACTTC.

Ten or more counts support this clone. The chain joins TRBV20-1 to TRBJ2-7, with 12 bases that match TRBD2. Trimming at V came to 3 bases and at J to 4 bases, leaving 7 bases not matched to a gene. Germline V gene sequence: CDR1 DFQATT, CDR2 SNEGSKA (reference sequence). CDR3 size: 15 residues. CDR3 loop: CSASLLAGGPYEQYF. As DNA, the CDR3 is TGCAGTGCTAGTCTCCTAGCGGGAGGGCCTTACGAGCAGTACTTC.

In this sample, this clone turned up once. The chain employs TRBV3-1 (or the pseudogene TRBV3-2) and TRBJ2-4, with D perhaps matching TRBD1 (8 bases). Trimming left V 1 base short and J 3 bases short, with 13 bases between. This CDR3 is built from 16 residues. CDR1 LGHDT and CDR2 YNNKEL come from the germline V gene (reference sequence). CDR3 DNA sequence: TGTGCCAGCAGCCAAGCCAACAGGGGGGGCAAAAACATTCAGTACTTC. It specifies CASSQANRGGKNIQYF.